This entry lists 10 T cell receptor beta chains sequenced from one sample in a study of blood T cell repertoires in COVID-19. Some clones are missing from TCRdb's copy, which holds only in-frame ones; the method was immunoSEQ multiplex PCR. The sample lists about 240,000 clones, roughly 90% occurring once. Sequencing was performed on peripheral blood. The origin of the receptors is a woman in her thirties with acute or convalescent COVID-19.

The sample holds one count of this clone. The CDR3 spells CASSGLGAGGFGDGYTF. The CDR3 DNA reads TGTGCCAGCAGCGGACTAGGGGCAGGGGGTTTTGGGGATGGCTACACCTTC. The V and J genes are TRBV9 and TRBJ1-2, with 7 bases lining up with TRBD1. The CDR3 is made up of 17 amino acids. In germline, CDR1 is SGDLS, CDR2 YYNGEE. The V and J ends lost 3 bases and 6 bases, in that order; junction bases with no gene match: 17.

V gene TRBV6-4 combines with J gene TRBJ2-2, with 9 nucleotides matching TRBD1. This CDR3 contains 13 residues. Germline loops: CDR1 MRHNA, CDR2 SNTAGT. The junction had 0 bases not matched to a gene; V was cut back by 4 bases and J by 6 bases. This CDR3 is CASSGQGAGELFF. The CDR3 DNA is TGTGCCAGCAGTGGACAGGGGGCCGGGGAGCTGTTTTTT.

The DNA for the CDR3 is TGTGCCAGCAGATTAACCAGCACCGGGGAGCTGTTTTTT. Amino acids: CASRLTSTGELFF. J is TRBJ2-2 and V is TRBV14, with D hard to call. The CDR3 extends over 13 amino acids. Trimming took off 6 bases at V and 4 bases at J, with 9 bases between the two ends. The germline V gene encodes CDR1 SGHDN and CDR2 FVKESK.

The chain uses TRBV5-4 and TRBJ1-1, with D possibly being TRBD1 (6 bases). The V end lost 3 bases, the J end lost 2 bases, and 20 bases lay between the germline ends. This CDR3 has 17 residues. Germline CDR1 and CDR2: SGHNT and YYREEE (reference sequence). The CDR3 DNA sequence: TGTGCCAGCAGCTCACCCTTTGTTGGGGGCCTAAACACTGAAGCTTTCTTT. Its protein is CASSSPFVGGLNTEAFF.

The V gene is TRBV6-5, the J gene TRBJ2-4; D is perhaps TRBD2 (5 bases). Germline V gene lookup returns CDR1 MNHEY and CDR2 SVGAGI. V was clipped by 1 base and J by 1 base, with 11 bases between them. CDR3 length: 16 amino acids. The CDR3 DNA is TGTGCCAGCAGTTACTTCCCACCGGGGGCCAAAAACATTCAGTACTTC. Translated, it gives CASSYFPPGAKNIQYF.

This clone was found once. The chain links TRBV2 to TRBJ2-7, with TRBD2 matching 7 bases. Germline-derived CDR1 and CDR2 are SNHLY and FYNNEI. The junction had 5 bases not matched to a gene; V was cut back by 4 bases and J by 8 bases. CDR3 length equals 12 residues. The CDR3 DNA is TGTGCCAGCAGTGTGGAGCGGGGTAAGCAGTACTTC. Translating it yields CASSVERGKQYF. Variable domain in full (rest from reference TRBV2 and TRBJ2-7): EPEVTQTPSHQVTQMGQEVILRCVPISNHLYFYWYRQILGQKVEFLVSFYNNEISEKSEIFDDQFSVERPDGSNFTLKIRSTKLEDSAMYFCASSVERGKQYFGPGTRLTVT.

There are a few counts of this clone. This rearrangement joins TRBV4-2 to TRBJ2-7, with TRBD1 identical over 7 bases. Germline V lookup: CDR1 LGHNA, CDR2 YNFKEQ. The CDR3 is made up of 16 amino acids. Germline trimming cut 0 bases from V and 2 bases from J; bases unmatched to any gene: 7. CDR3 sequence reads: CASSQERDSHTYEQYF. Written as DNA, the CDR3 is TGTGCCAGCAGCCAAGAGAGGGACAGTCATACCTACGAGCAGTACTTC.

The chain has TRBV18 and TRBJ2-2, with D unresolved. Trimming shortened V by 0 bases and J by 1 base, and 6 bases separated the two germline ends. CDR1 KGHSH and CDR2 LQKENI come from the germline V gene. CDR3 length equals 15 residues. This chain's CDR3 is CASSPPSRNTGELFF. CDR3 bases: TGTGCCAGCTCACCACCGTCCAGGAACACCGGGGAGCTGTTTTTT.

The V and J genes are TRBV2 and TRBJ1-3; D is unresolved. Germline assignment: CDR1 SNHLY and CDR2 FYNNEI. V was trimmed by 4 bases and J by 3 bases, leaving 13 bases between them. This CDR3 spans 15 amino acids. CDR3 loop: CASSVNRLFGNTIYF. The CDR3 region has the DNA TGTGCCAGCAGTGTAAACAGATTATTTGGAAACACCATATATTTT.

The chain is built from TRBV7-3 and TRBJ2-5; D is possibly TRBD2 (6 bases). Germline assignment: CDR1 SGHTA and CDR2 FQGTGA. The germline V and J ends were trimmed by 0 bases and 2 bases, with 10 bases remaining between them. The CDR3 length is 15 residues. The CDR3 reads CASSLTSGLQETQYF. CDR3 in DNA: TGTGCCAGCAGCTTAACGTCCGGACTACAAGAGACCCAGTACTTC.